The present T cell receptor (beta chain) was sequenced within a study of spatial heterogeneity in lung cancer. Study details: Compared with alpha-chain sequences, beta-chain sequences were consistently detected in greater numbers. Averaged across combinations, each unique TCR and UMI pairing appeared more than ten times in raw reads, which were uncorrected.

Time point specified: sample taken at primary tumor resection. The sequenced material consisted of unsorted whole RNA from tumor, nontumor lung or frozen PBMC. This clonotype came up many times. This beta chain came through as a stray read in a library set up for alpha chains, and its size says little. This CDR3 is 16 amino acids long. J was trimmed by 4 bases and V by 0 bases; bases with no gene match: 3. Germline CDR1 LGHNA, CDR2 YSLEER. TCRdb used MiXCR to reprocess the 5' RACE reads, holding one entry per CDR3 protein. Of 10,000 to 11,000 distinct CDR3 sequences listed, around 6.9% are singletons. V is TRBV4-3 and J is TRBJ2-7, with 13 bases aligning to TRBD2. This receptor was taken from a male donor with early-stage non-small cell lung cancer. The sequences come from PBMCs, collected at surgery. The CDR3 sequence is CASSQDRLAGGYEQYF. CDR3 coding DNA: TGCGCCAGCAGCCAAGATCGACTAGCGGGGGGATACGAGCAGTACTTC.